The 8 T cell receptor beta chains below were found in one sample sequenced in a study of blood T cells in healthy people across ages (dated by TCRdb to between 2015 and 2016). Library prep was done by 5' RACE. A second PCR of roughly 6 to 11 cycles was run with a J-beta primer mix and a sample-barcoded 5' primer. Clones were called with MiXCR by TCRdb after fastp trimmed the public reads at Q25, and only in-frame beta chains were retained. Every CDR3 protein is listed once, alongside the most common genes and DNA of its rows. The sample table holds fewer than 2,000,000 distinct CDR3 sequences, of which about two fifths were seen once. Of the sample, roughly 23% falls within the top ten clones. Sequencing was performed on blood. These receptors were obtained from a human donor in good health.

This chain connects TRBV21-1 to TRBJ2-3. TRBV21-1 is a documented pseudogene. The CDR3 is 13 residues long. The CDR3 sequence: CANRIRNTDTQYF. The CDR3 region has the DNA TGTGCCAACCGAATTAGGAACACAGATACGCAGTATTTT.

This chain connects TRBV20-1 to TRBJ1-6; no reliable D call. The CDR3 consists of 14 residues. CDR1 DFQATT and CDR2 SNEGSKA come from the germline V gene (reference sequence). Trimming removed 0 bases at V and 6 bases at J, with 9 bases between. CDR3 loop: CSAREPAGNSPLHF. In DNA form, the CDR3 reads TGCAGTGCTAGAGAGCCCGCGGGTAATTCACCCCTCCACTTT.

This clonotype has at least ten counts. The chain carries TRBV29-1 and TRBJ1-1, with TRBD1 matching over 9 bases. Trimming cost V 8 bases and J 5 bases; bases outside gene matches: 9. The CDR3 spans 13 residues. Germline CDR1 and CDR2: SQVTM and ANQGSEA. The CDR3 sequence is CSKTGGAGTEAFF. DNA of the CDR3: TGCAGCAAAACAGGGGGCGCCGGTACTGAAGCTTTCTTT.

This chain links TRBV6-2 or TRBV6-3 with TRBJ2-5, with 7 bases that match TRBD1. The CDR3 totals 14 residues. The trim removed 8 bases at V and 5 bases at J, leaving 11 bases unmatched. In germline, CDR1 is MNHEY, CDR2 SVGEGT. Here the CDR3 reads CASGSGTATETQYF. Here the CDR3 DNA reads TGTGCCAGCGGATCCGGGACAGCTACTGAGACCCAGTACTTC.

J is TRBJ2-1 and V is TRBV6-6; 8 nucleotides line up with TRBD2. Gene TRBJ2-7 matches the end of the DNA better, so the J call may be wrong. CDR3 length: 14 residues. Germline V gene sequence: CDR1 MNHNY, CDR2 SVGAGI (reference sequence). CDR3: CASNGGGPYNEQYF. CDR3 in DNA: TGTGCCAGCAACGGCGGGGGGCCGTACAATGAGCAGTACTTC.

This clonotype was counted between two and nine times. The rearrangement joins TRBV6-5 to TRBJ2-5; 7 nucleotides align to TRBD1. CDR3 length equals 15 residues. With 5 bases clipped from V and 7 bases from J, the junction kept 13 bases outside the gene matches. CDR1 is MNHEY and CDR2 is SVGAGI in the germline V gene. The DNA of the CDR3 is TGTGCCAGCAGTACATCGGGACAGAGGTCTTCGACCCAGTACTTC. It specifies CASSTSGQRSSTQYF.

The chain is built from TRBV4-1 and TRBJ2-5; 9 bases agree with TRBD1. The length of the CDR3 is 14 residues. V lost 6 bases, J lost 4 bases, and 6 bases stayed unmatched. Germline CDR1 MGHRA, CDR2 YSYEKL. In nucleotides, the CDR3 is TGCGCCAGCAGTTTCACAGGGGGCGCAGAGACCCAGTACTTC. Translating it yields CASSFTGGAETQYF.

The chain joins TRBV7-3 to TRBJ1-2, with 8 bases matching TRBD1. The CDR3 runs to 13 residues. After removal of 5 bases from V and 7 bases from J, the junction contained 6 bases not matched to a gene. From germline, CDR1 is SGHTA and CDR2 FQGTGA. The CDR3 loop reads CASSQDRDGGYTF. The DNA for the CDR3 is TGTGCCAGCAGCCAGGACAGGGACGGTGGCTACACCTTC.